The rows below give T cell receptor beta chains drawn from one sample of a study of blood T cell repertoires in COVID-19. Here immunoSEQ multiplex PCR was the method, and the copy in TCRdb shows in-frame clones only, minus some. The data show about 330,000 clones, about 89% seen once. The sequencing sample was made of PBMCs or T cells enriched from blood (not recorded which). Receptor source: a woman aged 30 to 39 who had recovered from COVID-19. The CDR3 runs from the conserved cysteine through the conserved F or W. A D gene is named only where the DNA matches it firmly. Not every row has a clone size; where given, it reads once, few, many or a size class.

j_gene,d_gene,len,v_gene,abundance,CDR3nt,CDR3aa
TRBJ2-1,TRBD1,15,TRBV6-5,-,TGTGCCAGCAGTCCGGCCAGGGGGTTCGACAATGAGCAGTTCTTC,CASSPARGFDNEQFF
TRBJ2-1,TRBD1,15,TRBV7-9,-,TGTGCCAGCAGCTTTGTGTCCGGGACAGTAAATGAGCAGTTCTTC,CASSFVSGTVNEQFF
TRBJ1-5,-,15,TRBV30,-,TGTGCCTGGAGCTCGACAGGACAACGGAATCAGCCCCAGCATTTT,CAWSSTGQRNQPQHF
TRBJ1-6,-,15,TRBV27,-,TGTGCCAGCAGTCGAAAGACTGATTCTAATTCACCCCTCCACTTT,CASSRKTDSNSPLHF
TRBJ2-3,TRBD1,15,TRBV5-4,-,TGTGCCAGCAGCCGCCGGGACAGAATGACAGATACGCAGTATTTT,CASSRRDRMTDTQYF
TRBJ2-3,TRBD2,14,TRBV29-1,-,TGCAGCGTTGAAGGCGGGGGAGGGCGGGATACGCAGTATTTT,CSVEGGGGRDTQYF
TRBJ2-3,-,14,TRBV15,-,TGTGCCACCAGCAACAGGAGGGGTGGGGATACGCAGTATTTT,CATSNRRGGDTQYF
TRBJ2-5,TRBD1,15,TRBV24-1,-,TGTGCCACCAGTACGATTGGACAGGGGGGGAAGACCCAGTACTTC,CATSTIGQGGKTQYF
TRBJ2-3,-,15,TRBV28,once,TGTGCCAGTCTAAAAGGAGCGGATAGCACAGATACGCAGTATTTT,CASLKGADSTDTQYF
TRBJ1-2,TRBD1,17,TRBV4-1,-,TGCGCCAGCAGCCAAGTAGCTCAGGGGGCGGGATCAGATGGCTACACCTTC,CASSQVAQGAGSDGYTF
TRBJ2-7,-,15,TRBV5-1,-,TGCGCCAGCAGATCCCCGGACATAGGCTCCTACGAGCAGTACTTC,CASRSPDIGSYEQYF
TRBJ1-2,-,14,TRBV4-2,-,TGTGCCAGCAGCCAAGCAAGGGAAGGGGATGGCTACACCTTC,CASSQAREGDGYTF
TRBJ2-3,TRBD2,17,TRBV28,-,TGTGCCAGCAGTCTCTGGACTAGCGGGGGGGCGACAGATACGCAGTATTTT,CASSLWTSGGATDTQYF
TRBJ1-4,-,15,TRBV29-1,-,TGCAGCGTTGCCTCACTCCGGGCTCAGGGTGAAAAACTGTTTTTT,CSVASLRAQGEKLFF
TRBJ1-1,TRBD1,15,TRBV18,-,TGTGCCAGCTCACCGACCGGACAGGGGGGCACTGAAGCTTTCTTT,CASSPTGQGGTEAFF
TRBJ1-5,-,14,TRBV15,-,TGTGCCACCAGCATTGAGTCTAGCAATCAGCCCCAGCATTTT,CATSIESSNQPQHF
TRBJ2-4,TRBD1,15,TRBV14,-,TGTGCCAGCAGCCAACCAGGGACAGGGATAGACATTCAGTACTTC,CASSQPGTGIDIQYF
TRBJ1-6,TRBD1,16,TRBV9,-,TGTGCCAGCAGCGTCACCCAGCGGACAGGGGGTTCACCCCTCCACTTT,CASSVTQRTGGSPLHF
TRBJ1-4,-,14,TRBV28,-,TGTGCCAGCCTAGAGGGTGTCGGGAGTGAAAAACTGTTTTTT,CASLEGVGSEKLFF
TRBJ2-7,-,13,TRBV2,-,TGTGCCAGCAGCCCTCTGTCGGCGGGCGAGCAGTACTTC,CASSPLSAGEQYF
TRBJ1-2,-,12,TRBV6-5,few,TGTGCCAGCTATTGGGGGGATGCGGGCTACACCTTC,CASYWGDAGYTF
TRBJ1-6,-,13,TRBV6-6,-,TGTGCCAGCAACAGGATCGATAATTCACCCCTCCACTTT,CASNRIDNSPLHF
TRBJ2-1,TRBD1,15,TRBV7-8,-,TGTGCCAGCAGCTTCCGGGACAGGGGATACAATGAGCAGTTCTTC,CASSFRDRGYNEQFF
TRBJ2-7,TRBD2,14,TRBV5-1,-,TGCGCCAGCAAGACTAGCGGGAATTCCTACGAGCAGTACTTC,CASKTSGNSYEQYF
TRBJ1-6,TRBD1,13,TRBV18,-,TGTGCCAGCTCGCTCGAGGGACAGGTACCCCTCCACTTT,CASSLEGQVPLHF
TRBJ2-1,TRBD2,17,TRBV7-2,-,TGTGCCAGCAGCCCCCGGACTAGCGGGGGGTCCTACAATGAGCAGTTCTTC,CASSPRTSGGSYNEQFF
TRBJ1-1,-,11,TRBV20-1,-,TGCAGCCCGGGAGACAACACTGAAGCTTTCTTT,CSPGDNTEAFF
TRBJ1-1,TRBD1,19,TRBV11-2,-,TGTGCCAGCAGCTTAGATTACGTAGGGCCGGGACAGCGGAACACTGAAGCTTTCTTT,CASSLDYVGPGQRNTEAFF
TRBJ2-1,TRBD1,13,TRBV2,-,TGTGCCAGCAGTGAAGCGCTTAGAGGGGGCCCGTTCTTC,CASSEALRGGPFF
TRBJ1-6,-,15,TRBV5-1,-,TGCGCCAGCAGCCTCGGAGGGAGGGGGAATTCACCCCTCCACTTT,CASSLGGRGNSPLHF